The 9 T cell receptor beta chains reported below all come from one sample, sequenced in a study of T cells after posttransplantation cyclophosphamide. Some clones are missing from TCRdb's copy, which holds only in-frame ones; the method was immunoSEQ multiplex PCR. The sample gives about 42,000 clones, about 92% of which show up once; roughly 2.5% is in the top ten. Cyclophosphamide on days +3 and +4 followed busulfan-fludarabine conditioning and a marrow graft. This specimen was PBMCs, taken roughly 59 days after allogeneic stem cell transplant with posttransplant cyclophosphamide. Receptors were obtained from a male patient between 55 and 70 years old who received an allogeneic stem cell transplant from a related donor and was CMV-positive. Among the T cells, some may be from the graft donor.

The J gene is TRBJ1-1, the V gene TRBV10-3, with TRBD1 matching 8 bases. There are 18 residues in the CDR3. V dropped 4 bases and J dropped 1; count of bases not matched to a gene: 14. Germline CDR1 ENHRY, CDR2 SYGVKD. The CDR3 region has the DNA TGTGCCATCAGTGTTACGGGACAGGCAACTATGGAGAACACTGAAGCTTTCTTT. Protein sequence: CAISVTGQATMENTEAFF.

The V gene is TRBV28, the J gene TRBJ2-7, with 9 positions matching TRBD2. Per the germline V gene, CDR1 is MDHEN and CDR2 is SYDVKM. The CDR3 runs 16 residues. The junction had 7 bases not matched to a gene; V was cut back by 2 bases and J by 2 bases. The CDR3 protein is CASSLGTSQRTYEQYV. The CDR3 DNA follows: TGTGCCAGCAGTTTAGGGACTAGCCAAAGGACCTACGAGCAGTACGTC.

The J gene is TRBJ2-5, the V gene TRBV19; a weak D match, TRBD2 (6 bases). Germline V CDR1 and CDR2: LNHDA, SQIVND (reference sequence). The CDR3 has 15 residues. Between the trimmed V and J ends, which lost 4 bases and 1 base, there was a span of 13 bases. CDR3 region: CASSRGVGIQETQYF. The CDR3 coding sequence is TGTGCCAGTAGTAGGGGGGTAGGGATCCAAGAGACCCAGTACTTC.

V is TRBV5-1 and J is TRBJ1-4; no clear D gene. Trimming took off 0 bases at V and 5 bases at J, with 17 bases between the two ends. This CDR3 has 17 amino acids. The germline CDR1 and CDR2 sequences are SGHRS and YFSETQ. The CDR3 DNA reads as TGCGCCAGCAGCTTGGGGGTGTCCGGACTCTGGAATGAAAAACTGTTTTTT. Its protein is CASSLGVSGLWNEKLFF.

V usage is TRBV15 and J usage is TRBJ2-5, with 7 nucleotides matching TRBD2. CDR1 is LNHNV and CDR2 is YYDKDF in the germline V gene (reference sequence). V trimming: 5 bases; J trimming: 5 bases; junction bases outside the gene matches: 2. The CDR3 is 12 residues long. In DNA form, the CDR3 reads TGTGCCACCAGCTTGGGGGGGGAGACCCAGTACTTC. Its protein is CATSLGGETQYF.

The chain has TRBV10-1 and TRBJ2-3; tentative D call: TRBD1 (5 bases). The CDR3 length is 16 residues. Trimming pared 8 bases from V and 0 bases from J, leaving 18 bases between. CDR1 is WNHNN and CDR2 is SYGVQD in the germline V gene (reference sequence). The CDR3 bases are TGCGCCAGCTCCGGAGTTCTGGGGCTCAGCACAGATACGCAGTATTTT. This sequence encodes CASSGVLGLSTDTQYF.

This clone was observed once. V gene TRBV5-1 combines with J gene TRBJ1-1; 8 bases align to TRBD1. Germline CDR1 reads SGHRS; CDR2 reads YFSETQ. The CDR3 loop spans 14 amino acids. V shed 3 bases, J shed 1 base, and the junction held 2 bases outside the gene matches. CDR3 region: CASSSQGGNTEAFF. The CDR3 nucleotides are TGCGCCAGCAGCTCACAGGGGGGGAACACTGAAGCTTTCTTT.

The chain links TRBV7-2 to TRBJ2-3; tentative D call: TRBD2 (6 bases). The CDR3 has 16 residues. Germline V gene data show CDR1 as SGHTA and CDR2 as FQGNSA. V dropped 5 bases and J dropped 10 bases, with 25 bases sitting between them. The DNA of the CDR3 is TGTGCCAGCAGCCCAGTCTCGGGGACTCCCCGGCTCTCGCAGTATTTT. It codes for CASSPVSGTPRLSQYF.

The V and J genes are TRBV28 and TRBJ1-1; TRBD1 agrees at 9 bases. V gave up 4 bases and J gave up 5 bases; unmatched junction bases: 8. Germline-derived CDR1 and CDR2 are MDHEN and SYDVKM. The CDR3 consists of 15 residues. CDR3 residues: CASSSRQGVGTEAFF. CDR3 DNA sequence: TGTGCCAGCAGTTCCCGACAGGGGGTAGGGACTGAAGCTTTCTTT. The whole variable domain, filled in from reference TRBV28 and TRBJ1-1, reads DVKVTQSSRYLVKRTGEKVFLECVQDMDHENMFWYRQDPGLGLRLIYFSYDVKMKEKGDIPEGYSVSREKKERFSLILESASTNQTSMYLCASSSRQGVGTEAFFGQGTRLTVV.